This T cell receptor beta chain was obtained from a study of T cells in tuberculosis. Study-wide background: CD1B tetramers identified T cells specific for mycobacterial lipid GMM.

The CDR3 covers 13 residues. CDR1 and CDR2 from the germline V gene are SNHLY and FYNNEI. Trimming stripped 8 bases from V and 0 bases from J, with 8 bases between. Sequencing was performed with immunoSEQ multiplex PCR; in TCRdb, only in-frame clones are kept and a portion is missing. The sample carries more than 70,000 clones, roughly 91% recorded once. Thawed, overnight-rested PBMC were stained with GMM-loaded CD1B tetramer, viability dye and anti-CD3, then sorted. C32 glucose monomycolate from Rhodococcus equi was loaded onto the CD1B tetramers. The TCR originated in an adult woman with latent tuberculosis. J is TRBJ1-3 and V is TRBV2; D uncertain. Sequenced input: CD1b-GMM tetramer-negative cells sorted from PBMCs. CDR3 amino acids: CASPGPSGNTIYF. For the CDR3, the DNA is TGTGCCAGCCCAGGTCCCTCTGGAAACACCATATATTTT.